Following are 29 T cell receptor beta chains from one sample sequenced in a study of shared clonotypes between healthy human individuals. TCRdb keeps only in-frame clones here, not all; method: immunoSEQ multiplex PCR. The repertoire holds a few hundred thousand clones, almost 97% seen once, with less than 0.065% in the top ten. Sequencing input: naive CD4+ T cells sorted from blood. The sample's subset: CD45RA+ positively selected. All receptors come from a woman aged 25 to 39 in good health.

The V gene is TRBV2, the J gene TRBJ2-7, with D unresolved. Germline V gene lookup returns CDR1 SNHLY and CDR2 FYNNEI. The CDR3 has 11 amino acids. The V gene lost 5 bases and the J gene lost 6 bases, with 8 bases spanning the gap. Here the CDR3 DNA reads TGTGCCAGCAGTCGGGCCCCCGAGCAGTACTTC. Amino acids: CASSRAPEQYF. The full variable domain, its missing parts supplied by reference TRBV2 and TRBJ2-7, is EPEVTQTPSHQVTQMGQEVILRCVPISNHLYFYWYRQILGQKVEFLVSFYNNEISEKSEIFDDQFSVERPDGSNFTLKIRSTKLEDSAMYFCASSRAPEQYFGPGTRLTVT.

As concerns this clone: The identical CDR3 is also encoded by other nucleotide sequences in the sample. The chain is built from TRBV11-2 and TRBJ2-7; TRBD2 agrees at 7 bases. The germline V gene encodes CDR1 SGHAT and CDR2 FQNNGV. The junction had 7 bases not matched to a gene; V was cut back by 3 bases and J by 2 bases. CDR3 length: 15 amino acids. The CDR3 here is CASSLGLAETYEQYF. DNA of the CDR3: TGTGCCAGCAGCTTGGGTCTAGCGGAAACCTACGAGCAGTACTTC.

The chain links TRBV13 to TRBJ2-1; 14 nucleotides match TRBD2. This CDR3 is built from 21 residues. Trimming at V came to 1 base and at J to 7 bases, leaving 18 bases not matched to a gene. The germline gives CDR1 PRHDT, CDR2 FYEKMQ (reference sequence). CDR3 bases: TGTGCCAGCAGCTTAGCCGTTGGGACTAGCGGGAGAGGTATGATTATAAATGAGCAGTTCTTC. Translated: CASSLAVGTSGRGMIINEQFF.

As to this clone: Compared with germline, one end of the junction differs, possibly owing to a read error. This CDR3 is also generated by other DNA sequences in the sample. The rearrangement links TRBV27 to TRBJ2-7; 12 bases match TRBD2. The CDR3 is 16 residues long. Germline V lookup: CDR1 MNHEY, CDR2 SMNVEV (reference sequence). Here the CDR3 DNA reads TGTGCCAGCAGTTTATCTGTTGCTAGCGGGAGGGCCGAGCAGTATTTC. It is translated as CASSLSVASGRAEQYF.

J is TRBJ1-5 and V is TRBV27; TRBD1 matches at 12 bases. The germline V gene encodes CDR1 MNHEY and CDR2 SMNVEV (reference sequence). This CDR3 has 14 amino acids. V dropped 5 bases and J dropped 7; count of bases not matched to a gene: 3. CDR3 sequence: CASSPGTGGQPQHF. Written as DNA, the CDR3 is TGTGCCAGCAGTCCCGGGACAGGGGGCCAGCCCCAGCATTTT.

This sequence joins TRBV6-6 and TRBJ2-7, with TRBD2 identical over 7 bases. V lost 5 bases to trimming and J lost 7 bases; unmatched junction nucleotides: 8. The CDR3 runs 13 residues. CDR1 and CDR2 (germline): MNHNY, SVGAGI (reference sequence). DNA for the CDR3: TGTGCCAGCAGTCCGACTAGCCTGGGGGAGCAGTACTTC. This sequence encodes CASSPTSLGEQYF.

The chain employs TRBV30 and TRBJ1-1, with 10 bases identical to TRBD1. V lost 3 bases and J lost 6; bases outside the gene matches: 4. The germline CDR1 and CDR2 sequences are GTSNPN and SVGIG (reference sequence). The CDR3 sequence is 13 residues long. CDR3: CAWRGQGWSEAFF. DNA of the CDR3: TGTGCCTGGAGGGGACAGGGGTGGTCTGAAGCTTTCTTT.

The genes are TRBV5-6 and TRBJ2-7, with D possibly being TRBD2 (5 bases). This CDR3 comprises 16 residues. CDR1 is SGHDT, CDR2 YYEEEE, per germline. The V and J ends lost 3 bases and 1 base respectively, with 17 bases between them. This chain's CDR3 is CASSSTTTAFSYEQYF. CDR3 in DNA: TGTGCCAGCAGCTCGACTACTACAGCGTTTTCCTACGAGCAGTACTTC. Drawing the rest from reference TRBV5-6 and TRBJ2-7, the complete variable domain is DAGVTQSPTHLIKTRGQQVTLRCSPKSGHDTVSWYQQALGQGPQFIFQYYEEEERQRGNFPDRFSGHQFPNYSSELNVNALLLGDSALYLCASSSTTTAFSYEQYFGPGTRLTVT.

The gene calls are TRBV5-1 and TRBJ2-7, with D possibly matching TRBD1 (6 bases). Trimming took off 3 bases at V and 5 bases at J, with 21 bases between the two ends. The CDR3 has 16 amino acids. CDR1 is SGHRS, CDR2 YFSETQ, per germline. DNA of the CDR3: TGCGCCAGCAGCTCCCTCCCCGGGGCAGGGGTCCACGAGCAGTACTTC. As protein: CASSSLPGAGVHEQYF.

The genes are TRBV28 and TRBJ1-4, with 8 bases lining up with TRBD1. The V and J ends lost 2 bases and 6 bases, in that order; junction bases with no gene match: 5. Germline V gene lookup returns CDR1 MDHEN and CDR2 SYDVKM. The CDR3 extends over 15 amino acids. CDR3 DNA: TGTGCCAGCAGTTTAGGACAGGGACGGCATGAAAAACTGTTTTTT. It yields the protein CASSLGQGRHEKLFF.

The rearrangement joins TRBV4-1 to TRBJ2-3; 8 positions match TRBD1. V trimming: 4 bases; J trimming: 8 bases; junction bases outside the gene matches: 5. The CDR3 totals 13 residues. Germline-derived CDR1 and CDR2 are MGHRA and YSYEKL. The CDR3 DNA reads TGCGCCAGCAGCCGGATACAGGGGGGTACGCAGTATTTT. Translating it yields CASSRIQGGTQYF.

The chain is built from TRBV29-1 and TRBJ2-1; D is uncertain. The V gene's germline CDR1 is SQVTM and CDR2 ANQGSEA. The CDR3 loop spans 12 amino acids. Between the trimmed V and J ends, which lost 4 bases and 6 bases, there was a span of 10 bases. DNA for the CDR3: TGCAGCGTTGTTACGATGGGCAATGAGCAGTTCTTC. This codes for CSVVTMGNEQFF.

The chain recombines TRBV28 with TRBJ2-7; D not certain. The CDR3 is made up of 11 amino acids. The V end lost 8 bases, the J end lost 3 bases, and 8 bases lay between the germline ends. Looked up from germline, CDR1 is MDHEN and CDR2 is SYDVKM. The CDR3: CASVRNYEQYF. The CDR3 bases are TGTGCCAGCGTTCGGAACTACGAGCAGTACTTC.

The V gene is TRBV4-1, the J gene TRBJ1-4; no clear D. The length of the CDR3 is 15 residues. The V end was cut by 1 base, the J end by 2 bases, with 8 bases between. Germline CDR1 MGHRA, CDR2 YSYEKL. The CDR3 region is CASSQVGETNEKLFF. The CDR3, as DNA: TGCGCCAGCAGCCAAGTTGGAGAGACTAATGAAAAACTGTTTTTT.

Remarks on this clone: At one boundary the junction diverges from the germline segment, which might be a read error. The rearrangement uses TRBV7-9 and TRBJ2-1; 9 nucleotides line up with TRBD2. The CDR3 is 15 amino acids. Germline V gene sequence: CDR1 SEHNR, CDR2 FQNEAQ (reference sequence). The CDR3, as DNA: TGTGCCAGTTACTTCAGCGGGGGGTCCTCCAATGAGCAGTTCTTC. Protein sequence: CASYFSGGSSNEQFF.

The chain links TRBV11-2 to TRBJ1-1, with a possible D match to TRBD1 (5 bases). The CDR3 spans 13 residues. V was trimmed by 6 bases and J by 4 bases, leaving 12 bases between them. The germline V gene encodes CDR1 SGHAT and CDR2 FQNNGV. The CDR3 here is CASSRDGPTEAFF. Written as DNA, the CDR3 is TGTGCCAGCAGTAGGGACGGCCCCACTGAAGCTTTCTTT.

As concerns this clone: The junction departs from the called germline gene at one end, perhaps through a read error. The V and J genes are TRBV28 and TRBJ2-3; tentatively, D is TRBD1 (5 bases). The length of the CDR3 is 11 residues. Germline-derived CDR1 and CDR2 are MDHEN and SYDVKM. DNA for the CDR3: TGTGCCAGCAGCGGACAAGAAGTTATGAATTTT. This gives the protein CASSGQEVMNF.

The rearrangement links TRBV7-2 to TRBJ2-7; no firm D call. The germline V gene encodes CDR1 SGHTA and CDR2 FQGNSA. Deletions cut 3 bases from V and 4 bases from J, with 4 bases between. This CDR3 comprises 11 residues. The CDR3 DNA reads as TGTGCCAGCAGCTTTTTATACGAGCAGTACTTC. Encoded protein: CASSFLYEQYF.

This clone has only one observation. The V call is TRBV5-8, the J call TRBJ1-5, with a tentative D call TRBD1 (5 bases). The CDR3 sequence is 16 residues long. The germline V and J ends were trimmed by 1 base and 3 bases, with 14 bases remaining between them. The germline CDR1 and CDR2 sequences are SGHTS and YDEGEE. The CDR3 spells CASSLRGGEVNQPQHF. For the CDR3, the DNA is TGTGCCAGCAGCTTGCGTGGGGGGGAAGTCAATCAGCCCCAGCATTTT.

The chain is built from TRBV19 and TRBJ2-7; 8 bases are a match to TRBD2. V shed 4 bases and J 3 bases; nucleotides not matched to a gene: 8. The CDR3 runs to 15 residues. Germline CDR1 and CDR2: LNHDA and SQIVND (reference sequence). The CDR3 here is CASSKTGTRYYEQYF. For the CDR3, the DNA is TGTGCCAGTAGTAAAACCGGGACTAGGTACTACGAGCAGTACTTC.

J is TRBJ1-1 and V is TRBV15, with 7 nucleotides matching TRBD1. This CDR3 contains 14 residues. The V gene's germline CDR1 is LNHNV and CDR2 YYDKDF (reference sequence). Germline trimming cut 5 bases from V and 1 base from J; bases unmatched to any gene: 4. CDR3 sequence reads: CATSRQGGNTEAFF. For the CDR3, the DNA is TGTGCCACCAGCCGACAGGGCGGGAACACTGAAGCTTTCTTT.

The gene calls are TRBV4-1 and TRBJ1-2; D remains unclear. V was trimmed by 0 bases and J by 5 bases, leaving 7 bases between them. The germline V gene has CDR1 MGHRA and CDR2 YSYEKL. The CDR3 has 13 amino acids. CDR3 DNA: TGCGCCAGCAGCCAAGAGAATAGGTATGGCTACACCTTC. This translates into CASSQENRYGYTF.

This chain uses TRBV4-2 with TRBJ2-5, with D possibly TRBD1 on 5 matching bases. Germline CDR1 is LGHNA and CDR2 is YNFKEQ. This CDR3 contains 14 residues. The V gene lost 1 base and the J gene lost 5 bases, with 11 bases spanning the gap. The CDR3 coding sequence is TGTGCCAGCAGCCAAGGCAGGGTTGGGGAGACCCAGTACTTC. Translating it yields CASSQGRVGETQYF.

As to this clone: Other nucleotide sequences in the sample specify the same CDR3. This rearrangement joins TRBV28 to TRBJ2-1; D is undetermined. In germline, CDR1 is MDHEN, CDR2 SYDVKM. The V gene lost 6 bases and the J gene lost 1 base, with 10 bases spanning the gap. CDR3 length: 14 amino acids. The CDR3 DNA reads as TGTGCCAGCAGGACTGGTGGGTCCTACAATGAGCAGTTCTTC. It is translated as CASRTGGSYNEQFF. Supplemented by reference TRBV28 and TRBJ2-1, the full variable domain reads DVKVTQSSRYLVKRTGEKVFLECVQDMDHENMFWYRQDPGLGLRLIYFSYDVKMKEKGDIPEGYSVSREKKERFSLILESASTNQTSMYLCASRTGGSYNEQFFGPGTRLTVL.

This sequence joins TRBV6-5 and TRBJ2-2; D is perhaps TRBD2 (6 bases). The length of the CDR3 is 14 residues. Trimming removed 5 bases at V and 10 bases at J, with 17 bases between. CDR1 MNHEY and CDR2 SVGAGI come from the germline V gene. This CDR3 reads CASSDGGGLAELFF. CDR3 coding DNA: TGTGCCAGCAGTGACGGGGGAGGCCTTGCGGAGCTGTTTTTT.

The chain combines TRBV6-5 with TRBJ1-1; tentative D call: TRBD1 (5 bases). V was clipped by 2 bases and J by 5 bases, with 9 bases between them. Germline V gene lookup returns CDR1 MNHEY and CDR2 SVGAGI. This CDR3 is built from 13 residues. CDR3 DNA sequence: TGTGCCAGCAGTTACGAGCGGGGGACTGAAGCTTTCTTT. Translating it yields CASSYERGTEAFF.

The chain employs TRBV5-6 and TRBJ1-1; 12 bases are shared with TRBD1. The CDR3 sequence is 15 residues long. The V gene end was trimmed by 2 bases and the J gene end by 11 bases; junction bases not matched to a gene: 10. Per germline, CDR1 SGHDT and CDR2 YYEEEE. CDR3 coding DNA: TGTGCCAGCAGCTTAAGGGACAGGGGGCGCGGGTCGGCTTTCTTT. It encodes CASSLRDRGRGSAFF.

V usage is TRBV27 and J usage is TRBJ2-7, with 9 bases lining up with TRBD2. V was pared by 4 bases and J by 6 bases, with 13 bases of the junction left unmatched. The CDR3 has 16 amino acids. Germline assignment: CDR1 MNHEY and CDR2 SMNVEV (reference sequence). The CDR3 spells CASSSHLPGLASEQYF. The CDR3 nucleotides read TGTGCCAGCAGTTCACACCTTCCGGGACTAGCTAGCGAGCAGTACTTC.

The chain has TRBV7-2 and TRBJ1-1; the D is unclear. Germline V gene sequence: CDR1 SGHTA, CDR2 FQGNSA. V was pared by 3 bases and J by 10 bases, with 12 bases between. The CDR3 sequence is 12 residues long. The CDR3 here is CASSFQNRGAFF. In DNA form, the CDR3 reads TGTGCCAGCAGCTTCCAGAACCGGGGAGCTTTCTTT.